Each of the 23 T cell receptor beta chains below was sequenced from the same sample in a study of T cells in Graves' hyperthyroidism and ophthalmopathy. Regions amplified from RNA transcripts were the TCR beta CDR3 regions. RT-PCR in the first round (using the HTBI primer set) targeted the TCR CDR3. TCRdb reanalysed the multiplex PCR reads using MiXCR and keeps one entry per CDR3 protein. The table includes roughly 93,000 distinct CDR3 sequences, approximately 40% detected once. Source material: peripheral blood or thyroid tissue (not recorded which). All receptors come from a woman in her twenties or thirties with Graves' hyperthyroidism.

This clonotype was detected ten times or more. The chain combines TRBV13 with TRBJ1-1, with 7 bases that match TRBD1. The trim removed 5 bases at V and 5 bases at J, leaving 8 bases unmatched. The CDR3 has 14 amino acids. Looked up from germline, CDR1 is PRHDT and CDR2 is FYEKMQ (reference sequence). The CDR3 protein is CASSVRGLNTEAFF. Here the CDR3 DNA reads TGTGCCAGCAGCGTGAGGGGGCTTAATACTGAAGCTTTCTTT.

The V call is TRBV25-1, the J call TRBJ1-2; 9 bases are shared with TRBD1. This CDR3 has 13 residues. Germline-derived CDR1 and CDR2 are MGHDK and SYGVNS. V shed 6 bases, J shed 5 bases, and the junction held 4 bases outside the gene matches. The CDR3 DNA sequence: TGTGCCAGCAGAACAGGGGGCGAGTATGGCTACACCTTC. Residues: CASRTGGEYGYTF.

Turning to this clonotype: This may come from a read error, since a much larger clone is one base off. The chain recombines TRBV20-1 with TRBJ2-3, with TRBD1 identical over 8 bases. The J call is uncertain, as TRBJ1-5 better fits the DNA end. This CDR3 spans 15 amino acids. Germline values: CDR1 DFQATT, CDR2 SNEGSKA (reference sequence). CDR3 in DNA: TGCAGTGCTACAAAGGTTCAGGGGGCGCGGGATACGCAGCATTTT. This gives the protein CSATKVQGARDTQHF.

The chain links TRBV7-2 to TRBJ2-5, with TRBD2 identical over 12 bases. The CDR3 sequence is 14 residues long. Germline CDR1 is SGHTA and CDR2 is FQGNSA. Germline trimming cut 5 bases from V and 9 bases from J; bases unmatched to any gene: 7. The CDR3 reads CASSQEPSGRAQYF. CDR3 nucleotide sequence: TGTGCCAGCAGCCAAGAGCCTAGCGGGAGGGCCCAGTACTTC.

The chain has TRBV12-3 or TRBV12-4 and TRBJ1-1; D gene ambiguous. Trimming removed 7 bases from V and 1 base from J, with 13 bases in between. The CDR3 is made up of 14 amino acids. The CDR3 region has the DNA TGTGCCAGCACCCAGAGGTCAAGGAACACTGAAGCTTTCTTT. Translating gives CASTQRSRNTEAFF.

This clonotype was seen repeatedly, ten times or more. V and J are TRBV12-3 or TRBV12-4 and TRBJ2-7; D is unclear. This CDR3 comprises 15 residues. V lost 6 bases, J lost 2 bases, and 17 bases lay in between. CDR3: CASSTTAENTYEQYF. The CDR3, as DNA: TGTGCCAGCAGCACGACGGCGGAGAATACCTACGAGCAGTACTTC.

This clonotype was recorded at least ten times. The rearrangement joins TRBV20-1 to TRBJ1-5; D is unclear. This CDR3 comprises 13 residues. Germline values: CDR1 DFQATT, CDR2 SNEGSKA (reference sequence). Trimming removed 0 bases from V and 0 bases from J, with 3 bases in between. The DNA for the CDR3 is TGCAGTGCTAGAGACTATAGCAATCAGCCCCAGCATTTT. Protein: CSARDYSNQPQHF.

The chain combines TRBV20-1 with TRBJ1-3; 8 positions agree with TRBD1. From germline, CDR1 is DFQATT and CDR2 SNEGSKA (reference sequence). The CDR3 loop spans 16 amino acids. J gave up 0 bases and V 4 bases, and 8 bases lay outside the gene matches. The chain's CDR3 is CSATGQGALSGNTIYF. In DNA form, the CDR3 reads TGCAGTGCTACGGGCCAGGGGGCCCTCTCTGGAAACACCATATATTTT.

This clonotype was observed many times. The rearrangement joins TRBV27 to TRBJ2-7, with a possible D match to TRBD2 (5 bases). V dropped 1 base and J dropped 0 bases, with 7 bases sitting between them. Germline V lookup: CDR1 MNHEY, CDR2 SMNVEV (reference sequence). The CDR3 has 14 residues. The CDR3 protein is CASSLFGSSYEQYF. The DNA of the CDR3 is TGTGCCAGCAGTTTATTTGGGAGCTCCTACGAGCAGTACTTC.

This clonotype was recorded at least ten times. The chain couples TRBV12-3 or TRBV12-4 to TRBJ1-5, with a tentative D call TRBD1 (6 bases). This CDR3 has 15 amino acids. The V and J ends lost 10 bases and 7 bases respectively, with 23 bases between them. The CDR3 nucleotides are TGTGCCACCCAGGCAGGGAAAGGGGGGGAACAGCCCCAGCATTTT. Its protein product is CATQAGKGGEQPQHF.

This sequence joins TRBV5-1 and TRBJ2-7, with 8 bases fitting TRBD1. Germline V gene lookup returns CDR1 SGHRS and CDR2 YFSETQ. V was clipped by 0 bases and J by 4 bases; unmatched bases: 3. CDR3 size: 14 residues. The CDR3 DNA is TGCGCCAGCAGCTTGGGGACAGGGCAATACGAGCAGTACTTC. It is translated as CASSLGTGQYEQYF.

The chain has TRBV7-9 and TRBJ2-7; 12 bases are shared with TRBD2. Germline values: CDR1 SEHNR, CDR2 FQNEAQ (reference sequence). With V trimmed by 4 bases and J by 7 bases, 8 bases remained unmatched. The CDR3 has 15 amino acids. CDR3 sequence reads: CASSSELAGGHEQYF. The DNA of the CDR3 is TGTGCCAGCAGCTCAGAACTAGCGGGAGGACATGAGCAGTACTTC.

This clonotype has ten or more counts. The gene calls are TRBV10-3 and TRBJ1-1, with 7 bases fitting TRBD1. The CDR3 totals 16 residues. The V gene's germline CDR1 is ENHRY and CDR2 SYGVKD. The junction had 12 bases not matched to a gene; V was cut back by 6 bases and J by 2 bases. The CDR3, as DNA: TGTGCCATCAGCGGAGATCGGGACAGAGAAAACACTGAAGCTTTCTTT. Translating it yields CAISGDRDRENTEAFF.

The chain combines TRBV20-1 with TRBJ1-5; 7 positions agree with TRBD1. The CDR3 totals 13 residues. V was clipped by 5 bases and J by 8 bases; unmatched bases: 9. Germline CDR1 and CDR2: DFQATT and SNEGSKA (reference sequence). The CDR3 DNA sequence: TGCAGTGCTGGGGGACAGACCAGGGAGCCCCAGCATTTT. Protein sequence: CSAGGQTREPQHF.

This clonotype appeared many times. The DNA of the CDR3 is TGTGCCAGCAGCCGGAGAGTGAACACTGAAGCTTTCTTT. Translation: CASSRRVNTEAFF. This chain uses TRBV11-2 with TRBJ1-1; the D is unclear. From germline, CDR1 is SGHAT and CDR2 FQNNGV. V lost 5 bases and J lost 0, with 7 bases in between. CDR3 size: 13 residues.

This clonotype was observed many times. The chain recombines TRBV29-1 with TRBJ2-7; D is possibly TRBD2 (5 bases). V lost 7 bases and J lost 0, with 19 bases in between. Germline CDR1 and CDR2: SQVTM and ANQGSEA. This CDR3 has 15 residues. The CDR3 DNA follows: TGCAGCGCTAACCTCGGGGTTTCCCCCTCCTACGAGCAGTACTTC. Protein: CSANLGVSPSYEQYF.

This clonotype was observed many times. The rearrangement links TRBV15 to TRBJ2-7, with 9 bases that match TRBD2. The CDR3 sequence is 14 residues long. Germline V gives CDR1 LNHNV, CDR2 YYDKDF (reference sequence). The trim removed 4 bases at V and 2 bases at J, leaving 3 bases unmatched. CDR3 coding DNA: TGTGCCACCAGCAATAAGCGGGGGGCCTACGAGCAGTACTTC. This sequence encodes CATSNKRGAYEQYF.

A few counts support this clonotype. The chain employs TRBV7-2 and TRBJ1-2; 9 bases align to TRBD1. The CDR3 is made up of 14 amino acids. Germline CDR1 and CDR2: SGHTA and FQGNSA. With V trimmed by 7 bases and J by 4 bases, 7 bases remained unmatched. The CDR3 reads CASNYRGPAYGYTF. In DNA form, the CDR3 reads TGTGCCAGCAATTACAGGGGGCCCGCCTATGGCTACACCTTC.

The chain recombines TRBV11-2 with TRBJ1-2; no reliable D call. The CDR3 spans 16 residues. The germline V gene has CDR1 SGHAT and CDR2 FQNNGV. Trimming took off 0 bases at V and 3 bases at J, with 14 bases between the two ends. CDR3 in amino acids: CASSLDSGRGDYGYTF. DNA of the CDR3: TGTGCCAGCAGCTTAGATTCGGGCAGAGGTGACTATGGCTACACCTTC.

This clonotype was counted ten times or more. The chain couples TRBV7-2 to TRBJ2-7; 7 bases are shared with TRBD2. Germline assignment: CDR1 SGHTA and CDR2 FQGNSA. J gave up 2 bases and V 5 bases, and 12 bases lay outside the gene matches. The CDR3 is 16 amino acids. CDR3 in DNA: TGTGCCAGCAGCCTCCGATGGGCTAGCGGTACCTACGAGCAGTACTTC. It codes for CASSLRWASGTYEQYF. The full variable domain, completed using reference TRBV7-2 and TRBJ2-7, is GAGVSQSPSNKVTEKGKDVELRCDPISGHTALYWYRQSLGQGLEFLIYFQGNSAPDKSGLPSDRFSAERTGGSVSTLTIQRTQQEDSAVYLCASSLRWASGTYEQYFGPGTRLTVT.

This clonotype was seen at least ten times. V and J are TRBV5-1 and TRBJ2-2; D may be TRBD1 (6 bases). Per the germline V gene, CDR1 is SGHRS and CDR2 is YFSETQ. This CDR3 is 16 amino acids long. The V gene lost 0 bases and the J gene lost 9 bases, with 18 bases spanning the gap. CDR3 DNA sequence: TGCGCCAGCAGCTTGGAACAGGGAGATTACCTACGGGAGCTGTTTTTT. Translation: CASSLEQGDYLRELFF.

V is TRBV9 and J is TRBJ2-2; tentative D call: TRBD2 (5 bases). Germline-derived CDR1 and CDR2 are SGDLS and YYNGEE. V was clipped by 5 bases and J by 3 bases, with 20 bases between them. The CDR3 has 17 residues. The CDR3 DNA sequence: TGTGCCAGCAGTCCCTCGGCGGGCGAGTTCTACACCGGGGAGCTGTTTTTT. Translating it yields CASSPSAGEFYTGELFF.

Of note for this clonotype: It is unclear where the CDR3 begins or ends on the DNA, so no DNA is shown, and the CDR3 is as TCRdb lists it. This sequence joins TRBV11-2 and TRBJ1-1; the table's D call of TRBD1 was not tested on the DNA. The CDR3 totals 19 residues, both ends included. The germline V gene has CDR1 SGHAT and CDR2 FQNNGV. Here the CDR3 reads CASSSAYEQYFGPGPLAFF.